The 14 T cell receptor beta chains below come from one sample, sequenced in a study of CD8+CD57+ T cells in acquired aplastic anemia. Profiling of TCR beta VDJ combinations and CDR3 sequences used genomic DNA as template. MiXCR, applied by TCRdb to the reads, yields one record per CDR3 protein. The sample includes under 350,000 distinct CDR3 sequences, about 50% of them seen just once. All sequencing subjects had displayed CD8+CD57+ cell expansion on flow cytometry. Sequenced material: sorted CD4+, CD8+, or CD8+CD57+ T cells (not recorded which) from PBMCs. The source is a human donor with aplastic anemia.

This clonotype appeared many times. The chain has TRBV29-1 and TRBJ1-1; D possibly corresponds to TRBD1 (5 bases). CDR1 and CDR2 from the germline V gene are SQVTM and ANQGSEA. V was shortened by 6 bases and J by 2 bases, with 13 bases between the two germline ends. This CDR3 has 13 amino acids. The CDR3 DNA reads TGCAGCGTCGCTGAGAGGGGCAACACTGAAGCTTTCTTT. Translation gives CSVAERGNTEAFF.

The chain has TRBV25-1 and TRBJ1-1, with a tentative D call TRBD1 (5 bases). V gave up 4 bases and J gave up 7 bases, with 22 bases separating them. The CDR3 loop spans 16 amino acids. CDR1 is MGHDK, CDR2 SYGVNS, per germline. The chain's CDR3 is CASSAPWGRTYGEAFF. The DNA of the CDR3 is TGTGCCAGCAGTGCCCCTTGGGGCAGGACCTACGGTGAAGCTTTCTTT.

The chain carries TRBV19 and TRBJ2-7, with 7 bases aligning to TRBD2. Germline V gives CDR1 LNHDA, CDR2 SQIVND (reference sequence). The CDR3 runs 14 residues. V gave up 5 bases and J gave up 2 bases; unmatched junction bases: 6. Written as DNA, the CDR3 is TGTGCCAGTAGTGTAACCGGGACTACCTACGAGCAGTACTTC. It yields the protein CASSVTGTTYEQYF.

This sequence joins TRBV7-8 and TRBJ2-1, with 11 bases aligning to TRBD2. The CDR3 spans 15 residues. Unmatched junction bases numbered 6, after V lost 5 bases and J lost 6 bases. The germline V gene has CDR1 SGHVS and CDR2 FQNEAQ. The CDR3 sequence: CASSLGTSGPNEQFF. The CDR3 bases are TGTGCCAGCAGCCTAGGGACTAGCGGACCCAATGAGCAGTTCTTC.

This clonotype was detected a few times. The chain has TRBV24-1 and TRBJ2-1; 7 positions agree with TRBD1. This CDR3 is 17 amino acids long. With 0 bases clipped from V and 3 bases from J, the junction kept 7 bases outside the gene matches. Germline V gives CDR1 KGHDR, CDR2 SFDVKD. The CDR3 loop is CATSDLGKAGGYNEQFF. For the CDR3, the DNA is TGTGCCACCAGTGATTTGGGTAAGGCAGGGGGCTACAATGAGCAGTTCTTC.

Of note for this clonotype: Since the CDR3 does not end with the conserved phenylalanine or tryptophan, this likely comes from a read error. The limits of the CDR3 on the DNA are not certain, so only TCRdb's listed CDR3 is given. The chain links TRBV10-3 to TRBJ2-2; the D call TRBD1 from the table was never checked on the DNA. The CDR3 is 15 amino acids in total, end residues counted. From germline, CDR1 is ENHRY and CDR2 SYGVKD. CDR3 amino acids: CAIRTGAANTGELLL.

This clonotype showed up many times. This sequence joins TRBV12-3 or TRBV12-4 and TRBJ2-2; maybe TRBD1 (6 bases). V shed 1 base and J shed 4 bases, with 10 bases lying between them. The CDR3 spans 15 residues. CDR3 coding DNA: TGTGCCAGCAGTTTAGGGCCAGGGGCCACCGGGGAGCTGTTTTTT. Translation: CASSLGPGATGELFF.

CDR3 nucleotides: TGTGCCAGCAGCTTAGCTGTGTGGGGAACCGGGGAGCTGTTTTTT. This encodes CASSLAVWGTGELFF. This chain links TRBV7-6 with TRBJ2-2, with D unclear. CDR3 length: 15 amino acids. Germline V gives CDR1 SGHVS, CDR2 FNYEAQ. The V and J ends lost 0 bases and 5 bases respectively, with 10 bases between them.

The rearrangement links TRBV7-9 to TRBJ2-1, with TRBD2 identical over 7 bases. Trimming took 4 bases from V and 0 from J; bases not matched to a gene: 6. CDR1 SEHNR and CDR2 FQNEAQ come from the germline V gene (reference sequence). The CDR3 runs 16 residues. In nucleotides, the CDR3 is TGTGCCAGCAGCTCCTTCGGGGGGAACTCCTACAATGAGCAGTTCTTC. Protein: CASSSFGGNSYNEQFF.

In its sample, this clonotype was seen many times. The genes are TRBV2 and TRBJ1-6, with 7 bases lining up with TRBD1. Germline trimming cut 6 bases from V and 3 bases from J; bases unmatched to any gene: 5. This CDR3 spans 15 amino acids. Germline V gene lookup returns CDR1 SNHLY and CDR2 FYNNEI. The chain's CDR3 is CASSSQGVYNSPLHF. DNA for the CDR3: TGTGCCAGCAGCTCCCAGGGGGTCTATAATTCACCCCTCCACTTT.

CDR3: CASRVGQGVYEQYF. The CDR3 region has the DNA TGTGCCAGCAGGGTGGGACAGGGAGTGTACGAGCAGTACTTC. V is TRBV2 and J is TRBJ2-7; 9 bases are a match to TRBD1. The V segment lost 6 bases and the J segment 4 bases; nucleotides outside the gene matches: 7. The germline V gene has CDR1 SNHLY and CDR2 FYNNEI. The CDR3 consists of 14 residues.

About this clonotype: The junction does not match germline at one end; this may be a read error. The chain is built from TRBV7-4 and TRBJ1-5; D unresolved. This CDR3 spans 12 amino acids. Germline CDR1 and CDR2: SGHVT and SQSDAQ. The CDR3 region is CASSLVNQPQRF. The CDR3 coding sequence is TGTGCCAGCAGCTTAGTCAATCAGCCCCAGCGCTTT.

V is TRBV19 and J is TRBJ1-2; 9 positions match TRBD1. Germline CDR1 is LNHDA and CDR2 is SQIVND (reference sequence). With V trimmed by 9 bases and J by 3 bases, 11 bases remained unmatched. The CDR3 runs 15 residues. The CDR3 nucleotides read TGTGCCAGCAGTTTATCGAACAGGGGGCACTATGGCTACACCTTC. Its translation: CASSLSNRGHYGYTF.

This clonotype was observed at least ten times. As DNA, the CDR3 is TGTGCCAGTAACCACCGGGACAGGACCTACGAGCAGTACTTC. Residues: CASNHRDRTYEQYF. The chain recombines TRBV19 with TRBJ2-7; 8 bases match TRBD1. The CDR3 is 14 residues long. J gave up 2 bases and V 7 bases, and 7 bases lay outside the gene matches. Germline CDR1 LNHDA, CDR2 SQIVND (reference sequence).